This T cell receptor (beta chain) was recovered during a study of blood T cell repertoires in COVID-19. Across the whole study: COVID-19 samples collected from the United States, Italy and Spain covered acute and convalescent phases.

V lost 0 bases, J lost 3 bases, and 5 bases stayed unmatched. The V gene's germline CDR1 is MGHRA and CDR2 YSYEKL. The CDR3 runs 16 residues. TCRdb keeps only in-frame clones here, not all; method: immunoSEQ multiplex PCR. The repertoire consists of 200,000 to 250,000 clones, with around 83% occurring once and the leading ten covering about 7%. This TCR was sampled from a woman aged 40-49 years who had recovered from COVID-19. The V call is TRBV4-1, the J call TRBJ2-1; 7 bases are shared with TRBD1. Sequencing was carried out using PBMCs or T cells enriched from blood (not recorded which). The CDR3 DNA sequence: TGCGCCAGCAGCCAAGAAGGAGACAGGGACTACAATGAGCAGTTCTTC. This encodes CASSQEGDRDYNEQFF.